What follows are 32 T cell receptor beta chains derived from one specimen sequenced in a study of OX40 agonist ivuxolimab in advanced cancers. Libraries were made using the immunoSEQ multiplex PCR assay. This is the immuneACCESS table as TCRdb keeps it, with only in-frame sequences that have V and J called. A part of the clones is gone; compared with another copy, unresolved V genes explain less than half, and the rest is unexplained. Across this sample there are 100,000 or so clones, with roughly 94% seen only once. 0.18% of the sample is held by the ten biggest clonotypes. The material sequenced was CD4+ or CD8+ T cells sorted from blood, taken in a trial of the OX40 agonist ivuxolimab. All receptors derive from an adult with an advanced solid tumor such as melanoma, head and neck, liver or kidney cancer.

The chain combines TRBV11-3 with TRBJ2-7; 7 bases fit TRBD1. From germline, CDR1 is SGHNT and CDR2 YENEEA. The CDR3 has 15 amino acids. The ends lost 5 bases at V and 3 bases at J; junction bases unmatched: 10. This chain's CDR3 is CASSLRTGTHYEQYF. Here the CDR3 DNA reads TGTGCCAGCAGCCTCCGGACAGGTACGCACTACGAGCAGTACTTC.

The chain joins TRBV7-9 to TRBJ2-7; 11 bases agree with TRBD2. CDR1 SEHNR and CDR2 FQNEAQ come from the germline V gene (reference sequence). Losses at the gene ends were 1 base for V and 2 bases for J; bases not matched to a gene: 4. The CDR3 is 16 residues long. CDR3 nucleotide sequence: TGTGCCAGCAGCTTAGTTGGGACTAGCGGACCCTACGAGCAGTACTTC. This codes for CASSLVGTSGPYEQYF.

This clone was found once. In DNA form, the CDR3 reads TGTGCCAGCAGCTTGGCCGGGCTGGGAACCGCCTCTGGAAACACCATATATTTT. It yields the protein CASSLAGLGTASGNTIYF. This rearrangement joins TRBV5-6 to TRBJ1-3; D unclear. CDR1 and CDR2 (germline): SGHDT, YYEEEE. The CDR3 totals 18 residues. V gave up 0 bases and J gave up 0 bases, with 16 bases separating them.

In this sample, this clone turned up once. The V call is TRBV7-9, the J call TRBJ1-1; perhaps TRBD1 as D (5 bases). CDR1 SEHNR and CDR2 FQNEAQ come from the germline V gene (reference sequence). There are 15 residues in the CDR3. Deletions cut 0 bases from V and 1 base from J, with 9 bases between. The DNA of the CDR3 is TGTGCCAGCAGCTTAGCGGGCAGGGCGAACACTGAAGCTTTCTTT. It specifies CASSLAGRANTEAFF.

CDR3 DNA sequence: TGCGCCAGCAGCCCAACAGTGACAACTAATGAAAAACTGTTTTTT. This sequence encodes CASSPTVTTNEKLFF. The rearrangement joins TRBV5-1 to TRBJ1-4; D uncertain. Trimming removed 4 bases at V and 0 bases at J, with 10 bases between. The germline V gene encodes CDR1 SGHRS and CDR2 YFSETQ. The CDR3 length is 15 residues.

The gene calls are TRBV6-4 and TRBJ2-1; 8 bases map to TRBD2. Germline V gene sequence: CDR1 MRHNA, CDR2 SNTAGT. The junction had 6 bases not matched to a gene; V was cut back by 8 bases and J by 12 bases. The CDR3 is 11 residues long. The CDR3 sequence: CASGNGGGQFF. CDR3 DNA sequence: TGTGCCAGCGGAAACGGGGGGGGGCAGTTCTTC.

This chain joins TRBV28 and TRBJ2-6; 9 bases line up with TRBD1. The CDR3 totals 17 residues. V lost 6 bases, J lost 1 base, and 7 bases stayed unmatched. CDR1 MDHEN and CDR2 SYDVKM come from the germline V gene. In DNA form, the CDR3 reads TGTGCCAGCAGGCCGCCGGGACAGGGATCTGGGGCCAACGTCCTGACTTTC. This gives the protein CASRPPGQGSGANVLTF.

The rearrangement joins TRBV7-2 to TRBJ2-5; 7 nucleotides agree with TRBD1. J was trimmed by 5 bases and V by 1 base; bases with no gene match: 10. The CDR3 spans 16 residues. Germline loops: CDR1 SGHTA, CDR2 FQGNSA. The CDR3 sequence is CASSLGLGRGYETQYF. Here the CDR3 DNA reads TGTGCCAGCAGCTTAGGATTGGGCAGGGGGTATGAGACCCAGTACTTC.

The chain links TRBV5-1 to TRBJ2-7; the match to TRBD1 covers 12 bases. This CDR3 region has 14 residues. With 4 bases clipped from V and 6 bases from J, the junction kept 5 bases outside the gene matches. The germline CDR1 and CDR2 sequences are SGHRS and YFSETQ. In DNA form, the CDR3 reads TGCGCCAGCAGCGGGGGGACAGGGGGCACCGAGCAGTACTTC. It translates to CASSGGTGGTEQYF.

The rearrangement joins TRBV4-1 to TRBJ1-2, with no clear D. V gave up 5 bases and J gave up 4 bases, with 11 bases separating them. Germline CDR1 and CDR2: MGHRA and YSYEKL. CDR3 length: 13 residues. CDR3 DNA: TGCGCCAGCAGCAAAGCGGGTACCTATGGCTACACCTTC. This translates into CASSKAGTYGYTF.

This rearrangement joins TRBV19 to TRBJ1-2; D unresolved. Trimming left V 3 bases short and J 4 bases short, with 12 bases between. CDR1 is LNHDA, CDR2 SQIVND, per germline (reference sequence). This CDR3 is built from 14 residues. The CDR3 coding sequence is TGTGCCAGTAGTATTCAGGCCGTAAGCTATGGCTACACCTTC. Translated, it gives CASSIQAVSYGYTF.

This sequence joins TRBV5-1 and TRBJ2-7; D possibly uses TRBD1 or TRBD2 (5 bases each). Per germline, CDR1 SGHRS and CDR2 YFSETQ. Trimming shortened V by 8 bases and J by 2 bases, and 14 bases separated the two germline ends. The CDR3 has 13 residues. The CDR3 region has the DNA TGCGCCAGTGGGGCTGGGGACCCCTACGAGCAGTACTTC. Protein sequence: CASGAGDPYEQYF. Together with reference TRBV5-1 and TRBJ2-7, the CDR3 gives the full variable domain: KAGVTQTPRYLIKTRGQQVTLSCSPISGHRSVSWYQQTPGQGLQFLFEYFSETQRNKGNFPGRFSGRQFSNSRSEMNVSTLELGDSALYLCASGAGDPYEQYFGPGTRLTVT.

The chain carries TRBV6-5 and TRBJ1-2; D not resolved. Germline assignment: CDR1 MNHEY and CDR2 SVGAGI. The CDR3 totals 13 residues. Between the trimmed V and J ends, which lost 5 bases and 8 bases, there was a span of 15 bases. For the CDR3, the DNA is TGTGCCAGCAGTATTCGGGGTCCGGGCGGCTACACCTTC. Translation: CASSIRGPGGYTF.

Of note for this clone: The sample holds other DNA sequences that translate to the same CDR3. The CDR3 bases are TGTGCCAGCAGCTTAGGACAGGGACGGTACGAGCAGTACTTC. It translates to CASSLGQGRYEQYF. The rearrangement uses TRBV5-6 and TRBJ2-7, with 8 bases aligning to TRBD1. This CDR3 is built from 14 residues. The V and J ends lost 2 bases and 4 bases, in that order; junction bases with no gene match: 5. Germline values: CDR1 SGHDT, CDR2 YYEEEE. Full variable domain (missing parts from reference TRBV5-6 and TRBJ2-7): DAGVTQSPTHLIKTRGQQVTLRCSPKSGHDTVSWYQQALGQGPQFIFQYYEEEERQRGNFPDRFSGHQFPNYSSELNVNALLLGDSALYLCASSLGQGRYEQYFGPGTRLTVT.

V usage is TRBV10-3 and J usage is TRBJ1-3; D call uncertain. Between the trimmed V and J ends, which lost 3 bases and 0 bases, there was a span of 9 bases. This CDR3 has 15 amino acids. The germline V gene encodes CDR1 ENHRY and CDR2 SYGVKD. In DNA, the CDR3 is TGTGCCATCAGTGACAGAGGGCCCTCTGGAAACACCATATATTTT. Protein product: CAISDRGPSGNTIYF.

The CDR3 sequence is CASSVAAGGFTDTQYF. The CDR3, as DNA: TGTGCCAGCAGCGTAGCGGCAGGGGGATTCACAGATACGCAGTATTTT. The rearrangement uses TRBV9 and TRBJ2-3; 7 nucleotides align to TRBD1. Trimming cost V 0 bases and J 2 bases; bases outside gene matches: 6. The CDR3 has 16 residues. In germline, CDR1 is SGDLS, CDR2 YYNGEE.

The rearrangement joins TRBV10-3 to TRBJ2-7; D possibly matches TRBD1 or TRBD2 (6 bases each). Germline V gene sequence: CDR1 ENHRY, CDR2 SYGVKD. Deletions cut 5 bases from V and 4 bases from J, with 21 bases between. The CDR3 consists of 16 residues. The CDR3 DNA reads TGTGCCATCAGTTGGAGTGGGGGGCATTTAGGATACGAGCAGTACTTC. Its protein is CAISWSGGHLGYEQYF.

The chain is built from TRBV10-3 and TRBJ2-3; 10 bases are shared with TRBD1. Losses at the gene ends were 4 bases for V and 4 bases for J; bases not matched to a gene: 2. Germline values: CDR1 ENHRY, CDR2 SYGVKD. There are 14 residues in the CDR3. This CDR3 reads CAISGTGGPDTQYF. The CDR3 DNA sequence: TGTGCCATCAGTGGGACAGGGGGACCAGATACGCAGTATTTT.

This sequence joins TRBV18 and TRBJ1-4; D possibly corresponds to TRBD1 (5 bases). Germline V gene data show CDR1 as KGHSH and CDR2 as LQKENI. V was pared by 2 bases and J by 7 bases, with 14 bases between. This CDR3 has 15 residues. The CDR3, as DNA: TGTGCCAGCTCACCAGGAGGGGAGGTCACTGAAAAACTGTTTTTT. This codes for CASSPGGEVTEKLFF.

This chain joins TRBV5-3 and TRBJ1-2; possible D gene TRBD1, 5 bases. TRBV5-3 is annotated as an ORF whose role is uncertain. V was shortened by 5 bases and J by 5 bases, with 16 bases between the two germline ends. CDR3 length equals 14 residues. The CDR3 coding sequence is TGTGCCAGAAGACACATACAGGAGGGATATGGCTACACCTTC. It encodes CARRHIQEGYGYTF.

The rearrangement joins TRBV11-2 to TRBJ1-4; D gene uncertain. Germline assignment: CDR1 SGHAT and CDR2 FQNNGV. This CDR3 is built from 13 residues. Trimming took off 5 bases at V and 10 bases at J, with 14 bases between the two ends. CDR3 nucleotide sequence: TGTGCCAGCAGCCTACCTTTAACGGGAAAACTGTTTTTT. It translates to CASSLPLTGKLFF.

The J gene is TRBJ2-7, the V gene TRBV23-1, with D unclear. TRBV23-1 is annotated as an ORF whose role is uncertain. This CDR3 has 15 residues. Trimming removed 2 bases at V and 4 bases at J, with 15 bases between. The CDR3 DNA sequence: TGCGCCAGCAGTCAACGTGCCCGGCCGAGGTACGAGCAGTACTTC. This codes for CASSQRARPRYEQYF.

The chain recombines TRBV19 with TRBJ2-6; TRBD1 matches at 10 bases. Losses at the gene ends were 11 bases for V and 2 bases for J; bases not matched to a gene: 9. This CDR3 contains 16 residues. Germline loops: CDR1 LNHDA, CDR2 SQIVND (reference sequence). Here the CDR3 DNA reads TGTGCCTGCGGGACAGGGGAAGTCCCTGGGGCCAACGTCCTGACTTTC. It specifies CACGTGEVPGANVLTF. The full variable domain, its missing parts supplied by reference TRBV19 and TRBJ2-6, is DGGITQSPKYLFRKEGQNVTLSCEQNLNHDAMYWYRQDPGQGLRLIYYSQIVNDFQKGDIAEGYSVSREKKESFPLTVTSAQKNPTAFYLCACGTGEVPGANVLTFGAGSRLTVL.

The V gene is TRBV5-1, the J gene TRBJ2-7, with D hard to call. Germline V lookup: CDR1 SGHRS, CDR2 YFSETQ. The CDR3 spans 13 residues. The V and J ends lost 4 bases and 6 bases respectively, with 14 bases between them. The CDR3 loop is CASSGPVKGEQYF. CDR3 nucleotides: TGCGCCAGCAGCGGACCCGTAAAGGGCGAGCAGTACTTC.

The DNA of the CDR3 is TGTGCCACCAGCAGAGATCGGGGGGAAAAACTGTTTTTT. It encodes CATSRDRGEKLFF. The chain is built from TRBV15 and TRBJ1-4, with D possibly being TRBD1 (5 bases). V was pared by 0 bases and J by 8 bases, with 7 bases between. The CDR3 is 13 amino acids. Per the germline V gene, CDR1 is LNHNV and CDR2 is YYDKDF (reference sequence).

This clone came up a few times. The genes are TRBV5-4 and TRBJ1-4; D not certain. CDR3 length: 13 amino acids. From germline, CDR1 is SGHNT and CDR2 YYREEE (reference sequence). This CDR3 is CAARRGVNEKLFF. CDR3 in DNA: TGTGCAGCAAGGCGGGGTGTTAATGAAAAACTGTTTTTT.

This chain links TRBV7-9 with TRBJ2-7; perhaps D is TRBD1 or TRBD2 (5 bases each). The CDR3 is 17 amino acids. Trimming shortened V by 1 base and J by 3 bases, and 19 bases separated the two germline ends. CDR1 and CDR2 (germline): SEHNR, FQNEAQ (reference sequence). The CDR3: CASSLGQGPLRIYEQYF. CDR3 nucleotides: TGTGCCAGCAGCTTAGGCCAGGGACCACTTAGAATCTACGAGCAGTACTTC.

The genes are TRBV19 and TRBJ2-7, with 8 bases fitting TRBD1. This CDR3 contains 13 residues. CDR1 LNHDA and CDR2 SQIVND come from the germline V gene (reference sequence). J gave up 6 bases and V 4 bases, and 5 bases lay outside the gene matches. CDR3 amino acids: CASSRQGSTEQYF. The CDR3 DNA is TGTGCCAGTAGTAGACAGGGGAGCACCGAGCAGTACTTC.

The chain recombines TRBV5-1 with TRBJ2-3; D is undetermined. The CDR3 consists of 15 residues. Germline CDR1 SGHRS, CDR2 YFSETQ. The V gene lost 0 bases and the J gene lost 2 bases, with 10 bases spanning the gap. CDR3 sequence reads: CASSLDGQHTDTQYF. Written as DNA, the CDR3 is TGCGCCAGCAGCTTGGATGGGCAACACACAGATACGCAGTATTTT.

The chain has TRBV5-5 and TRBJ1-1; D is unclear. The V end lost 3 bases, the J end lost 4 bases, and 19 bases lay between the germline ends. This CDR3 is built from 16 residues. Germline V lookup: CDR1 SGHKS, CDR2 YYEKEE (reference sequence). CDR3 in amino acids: CASSSPGVGRSTEAFF. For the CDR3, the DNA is TGTGCCAGCAGCTCCCCCGGGGTTGGGAGATCCACTGAAGCTTTCTTT.

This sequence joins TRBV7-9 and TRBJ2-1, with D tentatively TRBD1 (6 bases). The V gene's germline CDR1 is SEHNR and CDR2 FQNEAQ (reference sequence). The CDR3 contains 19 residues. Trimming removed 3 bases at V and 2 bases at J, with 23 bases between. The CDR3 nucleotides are TGTGCCAGCAGCTTCATAATGGGGGTACAGGGTCCCACCTACAATGAGCAGTTCTTC. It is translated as CASSFIMGVQGPTYNEQFF.

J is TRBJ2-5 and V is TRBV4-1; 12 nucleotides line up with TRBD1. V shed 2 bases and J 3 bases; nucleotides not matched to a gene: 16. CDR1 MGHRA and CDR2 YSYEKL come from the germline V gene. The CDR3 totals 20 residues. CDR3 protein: CASSQRDRGRRERGEETQYF. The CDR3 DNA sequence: TGCGCCAGCAGCCAACGGGACAGGGGGCGTCGGGAGCGGGGAGAAGAGACCCAGTACTTC.